Listed below are T cell receptor beta chains from one sample, sequenced in a study of blood T cell repertoires in COVID-19. Libraries were prepared by immunoSEQ multiplex PCR; TCRdb keeps only in-frame clonotypes and omits some of them. Of 310,000 or so clones listed, around 87% are singletons. Material for sequencing was peripheral blood. The source is a man between 65 and 80 years old with acute or convalescent COVID-19. Both conserved end residues are part of each CDR3.

v_call	j_call	cdr3_aa
TRBV25-1	TRBJ2-2	CASSLPGTSGTGELFF
TRBV3-1/TRBV3-2	TRBJ1-6	CASSQGRTGRGSPLHF
TRBV9	TRBJ2-7	CASSVGQREGFYEQYF
TRBV24-1	TRBJ1-5	CATSDSEGVPHF
TRBV9	TRBJ2-7	CASSATSEPRLEQYF
TRBV2	TRBJ1-2	CASRPQEGYTF
TRBV4-3	TRBJ2-1	CASSQEILANEQFF
TRBV5-4	TRBJ2-3	CASSLAAGMGLNTQYF
TRBV7-2	TRBJ2-7	CASSGGTSGYEQYF
TRBV9	TRBJ2-1	CASSASTGGWDNEQFF
TRBV5-4	TRBJ2-1	CASRPGLESSNEQFF
TRBV5-1	TRBJ1-4	CASSLGQGAREKLFF
TRBV5-1	TRBJ1-1	CASSLGQEKGEAFF
TRBV6-1	TRBJ1-6	CASSEVRRQGAMGNSPLHF
TRBV11-2	TRBJ1-4	CASSSWTGEDEKLFF
TRBV9	TRBJ2-3	CASSARTGGDTQYF
TRBV4-2	TRBJ2-1	CASSQYPMSSGGAGLVSEQFF
TRBV5-1	TRBJ2-5	CASSLSSGGAVETQYF
TRBV28	TRBJ2-3	CASSSRSTLTDTQYF
TRBV28	TRBJ2-2	CASRSLGQGAGELFF
TRBV19	TRBJ2-7	CASSPTSGEGIYEQYF
TRBV5-1	TRBJ2-2	CASSFGGQDTGELFF
TRBV10-3	TRBJ2-2	CAISETSRELFF
TRBV28	TRBJ2-5	CASSSWTSGSFQETQYF
TRBV6-5	TRBJ2-1	CASSYLEPFNEQFF
TRBV6-1	TRBJ2-7	CASSELTGVSYEQYF
TRBV7-2	TRBJ2-7	CASSAGLAGNYEQYF
TRBV2	TRBJ1-5	CASRSGSTWAANQPQHF
TRBV4-3	TRBJ2-3	CASSQGLGAGRTDTQYF
TRBV2	TRBJ1-4	CASSYRGSNEKLFF
TRBV27	TRBJ1-6	CASSPGDRLASPLHF
TRBV7-8	TRBJ2-7	CASSLAGGPYEQYF
TRBV4-1	TRBJ2-3	CASSWRLAGATDTQYF
TRBV7-8	TRBJ2-3	CASRIAAGVSDTQYF
TRBV6-2/TRBV6-3	TRBJ2-5	CASSPEEETQYF
TRBV5-4	TRBJ2-7	CASSPGGQVPYEQYF
TRBV6-6	TRBJ2-2	CASSYLPGAGELFF
TRBV7-2	TRBJ1-3	CASSLGGSAGNTIYF
TRBV4-3	TRBJ1-4	CASSQGQGGEKLFF
TRBV5-1	TRBJ2-2	CASSLAGGAGTGELFF
TRBV5-4	TRBJ2-7	CASSPLAGGPYEQYF
TRBV13	TRBJ2-7	CASSFRGATYEQYF
TRBV28	TRBJ1-5	CASSLWGGNQPQHF
TRBV18	TRBJ2-7	CASSPSWTSSYEQYF
TRBV19	TRBJ1-4	CASSIDAGATNEKLFF
TRBV6-5	TRBJ2-1	CASSYSRDREDLFF
TRBV6-5	TRBJ1-2	CASSTPGTGAIGYTF
TRBV24-1	TRBJ2-1	CATSDPGTSGGADNEQFF
TRBV4-2	TRBJ2-2	CASSQDQVPGELFF